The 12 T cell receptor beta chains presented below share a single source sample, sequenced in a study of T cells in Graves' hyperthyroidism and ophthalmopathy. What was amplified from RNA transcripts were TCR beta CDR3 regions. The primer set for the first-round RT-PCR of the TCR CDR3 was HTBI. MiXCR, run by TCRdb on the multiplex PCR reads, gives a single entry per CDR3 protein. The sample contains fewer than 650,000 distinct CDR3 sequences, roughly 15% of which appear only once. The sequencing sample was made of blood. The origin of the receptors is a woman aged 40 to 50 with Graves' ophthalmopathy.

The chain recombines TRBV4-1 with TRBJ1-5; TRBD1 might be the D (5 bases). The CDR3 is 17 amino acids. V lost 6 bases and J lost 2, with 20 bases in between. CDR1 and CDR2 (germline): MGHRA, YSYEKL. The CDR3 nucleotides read TGCGCCAGCAGACGAACATATACCGGGACTGGCAATCAGCCCCAGCATTTT. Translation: CASRRTYTGTGNQPQHF.

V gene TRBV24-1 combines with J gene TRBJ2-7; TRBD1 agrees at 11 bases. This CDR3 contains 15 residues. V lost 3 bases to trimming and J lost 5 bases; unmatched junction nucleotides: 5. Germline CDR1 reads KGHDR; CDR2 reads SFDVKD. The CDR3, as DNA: TGTGCCACCAGTGATGGGGACAGGGGGTGGGACGAGCAGTACTTC. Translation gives CATSDGDRGWDEQYF.

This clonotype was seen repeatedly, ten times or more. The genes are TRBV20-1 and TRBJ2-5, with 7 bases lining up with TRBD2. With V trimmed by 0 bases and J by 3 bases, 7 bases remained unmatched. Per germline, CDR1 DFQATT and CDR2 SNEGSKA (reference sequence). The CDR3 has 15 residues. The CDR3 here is CSARDMGGLKETQYF. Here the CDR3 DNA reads TGCAGTGCTAGAGATATGGGGGGACTAAAAGAGACCCAGTACTTC.

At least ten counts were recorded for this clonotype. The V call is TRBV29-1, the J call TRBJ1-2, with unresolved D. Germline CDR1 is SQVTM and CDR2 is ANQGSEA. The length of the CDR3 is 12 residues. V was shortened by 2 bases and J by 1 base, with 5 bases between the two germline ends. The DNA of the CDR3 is TGCAGCGTTGAACAGGATAACTATGGCTACACCTTC. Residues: CSVEQDNYGYTF.

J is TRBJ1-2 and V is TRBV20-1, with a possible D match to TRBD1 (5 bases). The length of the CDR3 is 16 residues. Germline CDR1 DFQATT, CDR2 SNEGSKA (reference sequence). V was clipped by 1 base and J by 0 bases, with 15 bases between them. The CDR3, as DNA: TGCAGTGCTAGAGGAGTGAGCAGGGAACCTAACTATGGCTACACCTTC. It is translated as CSARGVSREPNYGYTF.

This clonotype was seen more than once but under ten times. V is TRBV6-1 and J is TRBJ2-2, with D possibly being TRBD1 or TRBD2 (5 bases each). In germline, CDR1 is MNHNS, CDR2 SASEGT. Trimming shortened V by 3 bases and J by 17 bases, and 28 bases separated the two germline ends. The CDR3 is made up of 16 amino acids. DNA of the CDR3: TGTGCCAGCAGTGAGGGGGTTCAATCCCTCCGACTACTCCCTTTTTTT. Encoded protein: CASSEGVQSLRLLPFF.

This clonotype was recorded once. Here the CDR3 reads CASTPSGRGRNTEAFF. CDR3 DNA: TGTGCCAGTACCCCCTCGGGCAGGGGGCGAAACACTGAAGCTTTCTTT. The chain uses TRBV19 and TRBJ1-1, with 8 bases aligning to TRBD1. Germline V gene sequence: CDR1 LNHDA, CDR2 SQIVND (reference sequence). Trimming cost V 7 bases and J 2 bases; bases outside gene matches: 12. The CDR3 loop spans 16 amino acids.

The CDR3 spells CASIPGLPATHEQYF. CDR3 in DNA: TGTGCCAGCATCCCGGGACTACCCGCTACCCACGAGCAGTACTTC. The V and J genes are TRBV6-2 or TRBV6-3 and TRBJ2-7, with 7 bases matching TRBD2. V lost 7 bases, J lost 5 bases, and 14 bases stayed unmatched. Germline values: CDR1 MNHEY, CDR2 SVGEGT. The CDR3 consists of 15 residues.

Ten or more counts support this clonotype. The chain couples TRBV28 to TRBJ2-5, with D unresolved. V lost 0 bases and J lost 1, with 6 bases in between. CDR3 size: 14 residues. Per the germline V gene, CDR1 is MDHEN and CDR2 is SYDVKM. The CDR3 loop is CASSLWLVQETQYF. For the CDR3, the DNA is TGTGCCAGCAGTTTATGGTTGGTCCAAGAGACCCAGTACTTC.

This CDR3 reads CASSFGPLSSYEQYF. CDR3 DNA sequence: TGTGCCAGCAGTTTTGGACCCCTGAGCTCCTACGAGCAGTACTTC. This chain joins TRBV28 and TRBJ2-7; D is uncertain. CDR3 length: 15 residues. Germline CDR1 MDHEN, CDR2 SYDVKM. V dropped 3 bases and J dropped 0 bases, with 12 bases sitting between them.

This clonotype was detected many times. Here the CDR3 DNA reads TGCAGCGTTGACGACCCTGACGGGACCATCCCGGGAGAGACCCAGTACTTC. Translating gives CSVDDPDGTIPGETQYF. The chain combines TRBV29-1 with TRBJ2-5; D tentatively reads TRBD1 or TRBD2 (5 bases each). The CDR3 length is 17 residues. Between the trimmed V and J ends, which lost 3 bases and 4 bases, there was a span of 24 bases. CDR1 is SQVTM, CDR2 ANQGSEA, per germline.

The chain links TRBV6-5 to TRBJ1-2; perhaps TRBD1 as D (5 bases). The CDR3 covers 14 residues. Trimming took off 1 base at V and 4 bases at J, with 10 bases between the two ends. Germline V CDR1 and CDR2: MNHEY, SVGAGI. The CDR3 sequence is CASSYYLQGYGYTF. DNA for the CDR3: TGTGCCAGCAGTTACTACCTTCAGGGCTATGGCTACACCTTC.